Below are 9 T cell receptor beta chains sequenced from a single sample in a study of blood T cell repertoires in COVID-19. Using immunoSEQ multiplex PCR, the repertoire was profiled, and TCRdb retains in-frame clones only, with some absent. Of about 340,000 clones in the sample, over 70% were seen once. Sequenced material: peripheral blood. The receptors originated from a man aged 25-45 years with active or convalescent COVID-19.

The chain links TRBV24-1 to TRBJ2-4; D unresolved. Trimming took off 1 base at V and 0 bases at J, with 12 bases between the two ends. Per germline, CDR1 KGHDR and CDR2 SFDVKD. The CDR3 is 17 amino acids. This chain's CDR3 is CATSDLTVALAKNIQYF. The CDR3 coding sequence is TGTGCCACCAGTGATTTAACAGTGGCACTAGCCAAAAACATTCAGTACTTC.

The chain has TRBV19 and TRBJ2-2; 7 bases fit TRBD2. J lost 1 base, V lost 4 bases, and 6 bases had no gene match. The germline V gene has CDR1 LNHDA and CDR2 SQIVND (reference sequence). The CDR3 extends over 16 amino acids. Here the CDR3 reads CASSTAGRLNTGELFF. The CDR3 DNA sequence: TGTGCCAGTAGTACAGCGGGGAGACTGAACACCGGGGAGCTGTTTTTT.

The rearrangement uses TRBV11-3 and TRBJ2-1, with 8 bases that match TRBD2. V was pared by 4 bases and J by 4 bases, with 6 bases of the junction left unmatched. This CDR3 has 15 residues. Per germline, CDR1 SGHNT and CDR2 YENEEA. CDR3 residues: CASSSPQRGYNEQFF. The CDR3 bases are TGTGCCAGCAGCTCCCCTCAGCGGGGGTACAATGAGCAGTTCTTC.

This chain joins TRBV3-1 (or the pseudogene TRBV3-2) and TRBJ1-2; unclear D gene. The CDR3 runs to 13 residues. Germline assignment: CDR1 LGHDT and CDR2 YNNKEL (reference sequence). V was trimmed by 1 base and J by 3 bases, leaving 6 bases between them. For the CDR3, the DNA is TGTGCCAGCAGCCAAGGAACATACTATGGCTACACCTTC. Translating it yields CASSQGTYYGYTF.

The V gene is TRBV11-3, the J gene TRBJ2-2; 8 bases align to TRBD1. The CDR3 is 16 residues long. V lost 5 bases to trimming and J lost 2 bases; unmatched junction nucleotides: 7. Per the germline V gene, CDR1 is SGHNT and CDR2 is YENEEA. The CDR3 bases are TGTGCCAGCAGCCCGGGGACAGGCCATAACACCGGGGAGCTGTTTTTT. Translating it yields CASSPGTGHNTGELFF. The variable domain in full, completed from reference TRBV11-3 and TRBJ2-2, reads EAGVVQSPRYKIIEKKQPVAFWCNPISGHNTLYWYLQNLGQGPELLIRYENEEAVDDSQLPKDRFSAERLKGVDSTLKIQPAELGDSAVYLCASSPGTGHNTGELFFGEGSRLTVL.

The chain recombines TRBV9 with TRBJ2-1, with a weak D call TRBD1 (6 bases). Germline loops: CDR1 SGDLS, CDR2 YYNGEE. CDR3 size: 12 residues. V dropped 1 base and J dropped 7 bases, with 6 bases sitting between them. CDR3 sequence reads: CASSVQGNEQFF. CDR3 DNA sequence: TGTGCCAGCAGCGTACAGGGGAATGAGCAGTTCTTC.

The gene calls are TRBV5-5 and TRBJ2-2; D not certain. The CDR3 loop spans 13 amino acids. Trimming took 0 bases from V and 4 from J, leaving 4 bases between them. Germline V CDR1 and CDR2: SGHKS, YYEKEE (reference sequence). Here the CDR3 reads CASSLAFTGELFF. The CDR3 DNA follows: TGTGCCAGCAGCTTGGCGTTCACCGGGGAGCTGTTTTTT. Full variable domain (rest looked up from reference TRBV5-5 and TRBJ2-2): DAGVTQSPTHLIKTRGQQVTLRCSPISGHKSVSWYQQVLGQGPQFIFQYYEKEERGRGNFPDRFSARQFPNYSSELNVNALLLGDSALYLCASSLAFTGELFFGEGSRLTVL.

The chain recombines TRBV18 with TRBJ2-1; D may be TRBD1 (6 bases). The CDR3 covers 14 residues. CDR1 and CDR2 from the germline V gene are KGHSH and LQKENI. The V and J ends lost 1 base and 3 bases respectively, with 7 bases between them. The CDR3 DNA is TGTGCCAGCTCACCACTAGGGGGCTACAATGAGCAGTTCTTC. Amino acids: CASSPLGGYNEQFF.

The chain has TRBV7-7 and TRBJ2-1, with TRBD1 identical over 9 bases. This CDR3 has 16 amino acids. CDR1 and CDR2 (germline): SSHAT, FNYEAQ (reference sequence). J was trimmed by 6 bases and V by 5 bases; bases with no gene match: 11. The CDR3 here is CASSPFSGTGSNEQFF. CDR3 DNA sequence: TGTGCCAGCAGCCCATTCTCCGGGACAGGGTCCAATGAGCAGTTCTTC.